This T cell receptor beta chain was retrieved from a study of cytomegalovirus exposure and HLA in healthy donors. Study-level findings and limits: The study reported that TCR beta sequences accurately predicted HLA-A and HLA-B alleles in most subjects.

The PCR employed 60 Vbeta primers together with 13 Jbeta primers. Clones were sequenced by immunoSEQ multiplex PCR, and TCRdb holds only the in-frame ones, with some missing. The sample has some 150,000 clones, around 79% seen once. In regard to this clone: The antigen is unknown.

CDR3 length equals 16 residues. Trimming removed 2 bases from V and 6 bases from J; junction bases left unmatched: 9. Germline V gene data show CDR1 as MNHEY and CDR2 as SVGAGI. J is TRBJ1-5 and V is TRBV6-5, with 8 bases aligning to TRBD1. This TCR derives from a man aged 25 to 45 in good health and CMV-seropositive. Material: PBMCs. DNA for the CDR3: TGTGCCAGCAGTTACGCCGGACAGGGCGGTGGTCAGCCCCAGCATTTT. This codes for CASSYAGQGGGQPQHF.